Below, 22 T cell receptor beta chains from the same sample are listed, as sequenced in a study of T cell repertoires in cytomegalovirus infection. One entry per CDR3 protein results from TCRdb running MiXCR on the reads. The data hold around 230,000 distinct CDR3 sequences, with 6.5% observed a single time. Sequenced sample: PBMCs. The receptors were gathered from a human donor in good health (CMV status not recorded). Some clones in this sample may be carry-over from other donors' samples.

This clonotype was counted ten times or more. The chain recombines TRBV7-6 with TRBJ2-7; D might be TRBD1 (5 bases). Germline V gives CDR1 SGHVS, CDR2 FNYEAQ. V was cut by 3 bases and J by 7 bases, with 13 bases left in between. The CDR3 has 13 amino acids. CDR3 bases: TGTGCCAGCAGCTTTATCAGGGATCGGGAGCAGTACTTC. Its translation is CASSFIRDREQYF.

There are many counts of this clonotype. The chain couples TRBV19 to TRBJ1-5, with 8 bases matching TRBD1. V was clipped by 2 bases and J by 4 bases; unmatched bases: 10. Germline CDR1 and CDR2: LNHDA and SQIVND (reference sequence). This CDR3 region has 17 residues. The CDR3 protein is CASSIRGGTGVNQPQHF. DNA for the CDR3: TGTGCCAGTAGTATAAGAGGAGGGACAGGAGTAAATCAGCCCCAGCATTTT.

The CDR3 here is CSVEDLGLPTQYF. As DNA, the CDR3 is TGCAGCGTTGAAGATCTTGGACTCCCGACCCAGTACTTC. The chain is built from TRBV29-1 and TRBJ2-5; a possible D gene is TRBD2 (5 bases). The V end was cut by 0 bases, the J end by 7 bases, with 12 bases between. The CDR3 contains 13 residues. Germline values: CDR1 SQVTM, CDR2 ANQGSEA.

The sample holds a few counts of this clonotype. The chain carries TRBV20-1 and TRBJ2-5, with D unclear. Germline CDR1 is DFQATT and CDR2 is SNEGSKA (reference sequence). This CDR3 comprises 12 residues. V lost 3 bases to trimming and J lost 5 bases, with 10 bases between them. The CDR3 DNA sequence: TGCAGTGCTAGGTTAAGCCTCGAGACCCAGTACTTC. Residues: CSARLSLETQYF.

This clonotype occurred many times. The CDR3 reads CASSQADRGNQPQHF. CDR3 coding DNA: TGTGCCAGCAGCCAGGCCGACAGGGGCAATCAGCCCCAGCATTTT. The V and J genes are TRBV4-2 and TRBJ1-5; 7 nucleotides agree with TRBD1. Germline CDR1 reads LGHNA; CDR2 reads YNFKEQ. This CDR3 spans 15 amino acids. V shed 3 bases, J shed 2 bases, and the junction held 4 bases outside the gene matches.

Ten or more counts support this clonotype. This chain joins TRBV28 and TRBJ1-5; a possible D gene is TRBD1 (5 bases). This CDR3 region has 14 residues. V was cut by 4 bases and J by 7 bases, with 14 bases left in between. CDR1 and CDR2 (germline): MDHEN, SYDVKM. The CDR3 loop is CASSSPGGGQPQHF. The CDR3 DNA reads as TGTGCCAGCAGTTCACCGGGGGGGGGACAGCCCCAGCATTTT.

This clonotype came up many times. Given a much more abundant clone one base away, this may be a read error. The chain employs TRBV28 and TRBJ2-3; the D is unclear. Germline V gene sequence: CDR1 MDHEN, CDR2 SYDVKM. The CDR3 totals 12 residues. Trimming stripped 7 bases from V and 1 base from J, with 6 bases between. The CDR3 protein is CASTVGTDTQYF. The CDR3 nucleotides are TGTGCCAGCACCGTAGGCACAGATACGCAGTATTTT. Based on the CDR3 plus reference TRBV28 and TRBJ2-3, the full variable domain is DVKVTQSSRYLVKRTGEKVFLECVQDMDHENMFWYRQDPGLGLRLIYFSYDVKMKEKGDIPEGYSVSREKKERFSLILESASTNQTSMYLCASTVGTDTQYFGPGTRLTVL.

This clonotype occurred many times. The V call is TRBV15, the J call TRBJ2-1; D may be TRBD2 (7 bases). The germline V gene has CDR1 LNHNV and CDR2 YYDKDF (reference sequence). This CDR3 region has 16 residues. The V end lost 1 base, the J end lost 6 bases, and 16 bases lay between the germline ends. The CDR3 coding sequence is TGTGCCACCAGCAGAGTAGGGGGGGGCTCGTTCAATGAGCAGTTCTTC. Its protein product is CATSRVGGGSFNEQFF.

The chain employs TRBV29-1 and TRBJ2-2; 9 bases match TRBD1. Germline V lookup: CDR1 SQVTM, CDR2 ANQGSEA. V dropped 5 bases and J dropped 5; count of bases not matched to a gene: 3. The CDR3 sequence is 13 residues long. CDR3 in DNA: TGCAGCGTTCCGGGACAGGGAACCGGGGAGCTGTTTTTT. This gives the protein CSVPGQGTGELFF.

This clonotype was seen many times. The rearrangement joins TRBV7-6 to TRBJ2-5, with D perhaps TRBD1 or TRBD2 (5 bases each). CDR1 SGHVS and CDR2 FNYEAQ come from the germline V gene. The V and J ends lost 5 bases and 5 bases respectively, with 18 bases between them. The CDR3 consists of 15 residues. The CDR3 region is CASSQLGPRGETQYF. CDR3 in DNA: TGTGCCAGCAGCCAATTGGGACCGCGAGGGGAGACCCAGTACTTC.

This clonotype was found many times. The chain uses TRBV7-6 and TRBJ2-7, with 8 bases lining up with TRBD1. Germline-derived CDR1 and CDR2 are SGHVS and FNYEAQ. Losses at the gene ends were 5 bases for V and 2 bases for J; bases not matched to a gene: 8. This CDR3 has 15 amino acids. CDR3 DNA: TGTGCCAGCAGCGTCCGGACAGGGACCCCCTACGAGCAGTACTTC. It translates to CASSVRTGTPYEQYF.

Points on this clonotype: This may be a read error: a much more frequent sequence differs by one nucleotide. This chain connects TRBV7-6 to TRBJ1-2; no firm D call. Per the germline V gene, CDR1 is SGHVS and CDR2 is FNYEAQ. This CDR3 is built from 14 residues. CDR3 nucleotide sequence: TGTGCCAGCAGCCCCCAACAAGAATCCTATGACTACACCTTC. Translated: CASSPQQESYDYTF. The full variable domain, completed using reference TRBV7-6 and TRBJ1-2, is GAGVSQSPRYKVTKRGQDVALRCDPISGHVSLYWYRQALGQGPEFLTYFNYEAQQDKSGLPNDRFSAERPEGSISTLTIQRTEQRDSAMYRCASSPQQESYDYTFGSGTRLTVV.

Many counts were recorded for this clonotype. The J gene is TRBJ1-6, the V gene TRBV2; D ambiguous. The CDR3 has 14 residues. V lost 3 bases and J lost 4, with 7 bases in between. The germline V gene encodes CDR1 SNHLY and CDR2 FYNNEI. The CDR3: CASSDRGYNSPLHF. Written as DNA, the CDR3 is TGTGCCAGCAGTGACCGGGGATATAATTCACCCCTCCACTTT.

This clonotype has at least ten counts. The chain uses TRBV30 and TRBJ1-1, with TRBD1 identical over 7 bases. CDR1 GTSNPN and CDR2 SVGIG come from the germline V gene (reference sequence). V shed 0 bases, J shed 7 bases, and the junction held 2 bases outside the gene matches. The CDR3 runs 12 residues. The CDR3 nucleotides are TGTGCCTGGAGTGTGACAGGGTATGAAGCTTTCTTT. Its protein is CAWSVTGYEAFF.

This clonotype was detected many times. The CDR3 sequence: CSALLWDASQETQYF. In nucleotides, the CDR3 is TGCAGTGCCCTCCTTTGGGACGCGTCTCAAGAGACCCAGTACTTC. The V and J genes are TRBV20-1 and TRBJ2-5, with D possibly called TRBD1 or TRBD2 (5 bases each). V was clipped by 6 bases and J by 2 bases, with 19 bases between them. CDR3 length: 15 amino acids. Germline-derived CDR1 and CDR2 are DFQATT and SNEGSKA (reference sequence).

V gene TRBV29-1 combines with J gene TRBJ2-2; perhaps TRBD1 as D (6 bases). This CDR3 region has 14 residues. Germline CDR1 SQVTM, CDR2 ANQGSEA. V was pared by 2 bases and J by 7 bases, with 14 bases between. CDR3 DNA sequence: TGCAGCGTTGAACAGGGGCAAGCCAGCGGGGAGCTGTTTTTT. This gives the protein CSVEQGQASGELFF.

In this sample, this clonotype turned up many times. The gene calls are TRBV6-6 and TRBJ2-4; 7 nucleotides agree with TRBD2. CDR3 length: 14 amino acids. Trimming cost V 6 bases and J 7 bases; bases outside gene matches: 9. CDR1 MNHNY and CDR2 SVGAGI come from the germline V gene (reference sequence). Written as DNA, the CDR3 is TGTGCCAGCAGCTTGGGGGGGGTTAAGAACATTCAGTACTTC. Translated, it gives CASSLGGVKNIQYF.

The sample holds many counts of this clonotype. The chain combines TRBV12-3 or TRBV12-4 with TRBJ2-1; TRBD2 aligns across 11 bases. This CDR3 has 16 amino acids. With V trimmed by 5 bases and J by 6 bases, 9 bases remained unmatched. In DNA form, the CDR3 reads TGTGCCAGCAGTCCATGGGGACTAGCGGTCTTCAATGAGCAGTTCTTC. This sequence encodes CASSPWGLAVFNEQFF.

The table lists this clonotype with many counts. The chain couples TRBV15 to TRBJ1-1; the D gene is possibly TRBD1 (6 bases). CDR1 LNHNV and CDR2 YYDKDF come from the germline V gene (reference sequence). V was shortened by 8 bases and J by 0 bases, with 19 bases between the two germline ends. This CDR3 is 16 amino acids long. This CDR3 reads CATRNTGIDMNTEAFF. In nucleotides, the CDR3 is TGTGCCACCCGGAATACAGGGATTGACATGAACACTGAAGCTTTCTTT.

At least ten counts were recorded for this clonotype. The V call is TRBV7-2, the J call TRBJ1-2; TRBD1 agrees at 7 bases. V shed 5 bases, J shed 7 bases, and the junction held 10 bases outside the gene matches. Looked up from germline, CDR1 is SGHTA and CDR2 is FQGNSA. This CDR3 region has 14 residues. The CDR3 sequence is CASSPQGGLGGYTF. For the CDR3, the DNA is TGTGCCAGCAGCCCCCAGGGGGGGTTGGGTGGCTACACCTTC. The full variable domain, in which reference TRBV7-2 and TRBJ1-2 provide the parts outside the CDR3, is GAGVSQSPSNKVTEKGKDVELRCDPISGHTALYWYRQSLGQGLEFLIYFQGNSAPDKSGLPSDRFSAERTGGSVSTLTIQRTQQEDSAVYLCASSPQGGLGGYTFGSGTRLTVV.

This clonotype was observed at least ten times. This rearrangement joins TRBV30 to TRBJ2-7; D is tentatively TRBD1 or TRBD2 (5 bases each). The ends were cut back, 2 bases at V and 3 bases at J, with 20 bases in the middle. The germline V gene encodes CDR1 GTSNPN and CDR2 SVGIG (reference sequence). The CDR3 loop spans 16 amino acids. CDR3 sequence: CAWSWGFASSHYEQYF. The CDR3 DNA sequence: TGTGCCTGGAGTTGGGGGTTCGCGTCAAGTCACTACGAGCAGTACTTC.

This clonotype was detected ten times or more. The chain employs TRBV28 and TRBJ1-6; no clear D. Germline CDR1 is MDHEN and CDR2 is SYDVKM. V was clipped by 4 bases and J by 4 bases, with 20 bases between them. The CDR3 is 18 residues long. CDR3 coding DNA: TGTGCCAGCAGTTCATTAGCCCCTACGGGGATGTATAATTCACCCCTCCACTTT. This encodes CASSSLAPTGMYNSPLHF.